This T cell receptor beta chain was retrieved from a study of shared clonotypes between healthy human individuals. Measured with immunoSEQ multiplex PCR; TCRdb has only the in-frame clones, and not every one. The table has 2 million to 2.5 million clones, around 92% seen once. There are 12 residues in the CDR3. Germline CDR1 reads ENHRY; CDR2 reads SYGVKD. As regards this clone: Relative to the germline gene, one junction end is altered; a read error may explain this.

The gene calls are TRBV10-3 and TRBJ1-2; TRBD1 matches at 8 bases. This sequence originates from a man younger than 35 in good health. Some clones in this sample may be carry-over from other donors' samples. The specimen was naive CD4+ T cells from PBMCs. Indicated subset: CD45RA+ positively selected. CDR3 DNA sequence: TGTGCCATCAGTGTAGCGACAGGGGAGTTTTCATTC. Translating gives CAISVATGEFSF.